The 25 T cell receptor beta chains in this list originate from one sample, sequenced in a study of blood T cell repertoires in COVID-19. Clones were sequenced by immunoSEQ multiplex PCR, and TCRdb holds only the in-frame ones, with some missing. The top ten clones hold less than 15% of a sample with over 150,000 clones, 84% of them seen once. Sequences were obtained from peripheral blood. These receptors were taken from a human donor in a cohort sampled during active COVID-19.

The genes are TRBV27 and TRBJ1-1; D ambiguous. The CDR3 extends over 14 amino acids. Germline CDR1 is MNHEY and CDR2 is SMNVEV (reference sequence). V was cut by 2 bases and J by 4 bases, with 11 bases left in between. The CDR3 DNA reads as TGTGCCAGCAGTTTAGGCAGGTATGGCACTGAAGCTTTCTTT. This codes for CASSLGRYGTEAFF.

The CDR3 protein is CASRKNRPPYEQYF. DNA for the CDR3: TGTGCCAGCAGGAAAAACAGGCCACCCTACGAGCAGTACTTC. The V gene is TRBV6-5, the J gene TRBJ2-7; tentative D call: TRBD1 (5 bases). Trimming took 6 bases from V and 2 from J, leaving 14 bases between them. Germline V gene data show CDR1 as MNHEY and CDR2 as SVGAGI. The CDR3 has 14 residues.

This chain joins TRBV6-5 and TRBJ2-2; 7 bases map to TRBD1. V was pared by 2 bases and J by 2 bases, with 5 bases of the junction left unmatched. Looked up from germline, CDR1 is MNHEY and CDR2 is SVGAGI. The CDR3 is made up of 16 amino acids. DNA for the CDR3: TGTGCCAGCAGTTACGCTGGGACAGCCAACACCGGGGAGCTGTTTTTT. This codes for CASSYAGTANTGELFF.

V gene TRBV13 combines with J gene TRBJ1-5; 9 positions agree with TRBD1. V shed 5 bases and J 6 bases; nucleotides not matched to a gene: 11. This CDR3 has 16 amino acids. Germline loops: CDR1 PRHDT, CDR2 FYEKMQ (reference sequence). In DNA, the CDR3 is TGTGCCAGCAGCAAGAATCCGGGACAGGGAGCTCAGCCCCAGCATTTT. This sequence encodes CASSKNPGQGAQPQHF.

The rearrangement uses TRBV19 and TRBJ1-1; 10 nucleotides agree with TRBD1. V gave up 4 bases and J gave up 7 bases; unmatched junction bases: 3. The CDR3 is made up of 13 amino acids. Germline V gives CDR1 LNHDA, CDR2 SQIVND (reference sequence). For the CDR3, the DNA is TGTGCCAGTAGTAAGACAGGGGGCGATGAAGCTTTCTTT. It yields the protein CASSKTGGDEAFF.

J is TRBJ1-1 and V is TRBV19; TRBD1 aligns across 7 bases. The V gene end was trimmed by 4 bases and the J gene end by 1 base; junction bases not matched to a gene: 6. This CDR3 has 15 residues. The germline V gene encodes CDR1 LNHDA and CDR2 SQIVND (reference sequence). The CDR3 sequence: CASSTQQGKNTEAFF. For the CDR3, the DNA is TGTGCCAGTAGTACGCAACAGGGGAAGAACACTGAAGCTTTCTTT.

This clone turned up a few times. The rearrangement joins TRBV6-1 to TRBJ2-7, with 11 bases aligning to TRBD1. V lost 4 bases and J lost 4; bases outside the gene matches: 12. This CDR3 contains 17 residues. Germline CDR1 and CDR2: MNHNS and SASEGT. This CDR3 is CASSAPWGQGEQYEQYF. Here the CDR3 DNA reads TGTGCCAGCAGTGCCCCCTGGGGACAGGGGGAACAATACGAGCAGTACTTC.

The genes are TRBV4-1 and TRBJ2-5, with 10 bases aligning to TRBD2. This CDR3 is 16 amino acids long. Trimming removed 1 base from V and 1 base from J; junction bases left unmatched: 3. The germline V gene has CDR1 MGHRA and CDR2 YSYEKL. CDR3 nucleotide sequence: TGCGCCAGCAGCCAAGCCAGGACTAGCGGCCAAGAGACCCAGTACTTC. It codes for CASSQARTSGQETQYF.

CDR3 residues: CASRARADHNEQFF. The CDR3 DNA reads as TGTGCCAGCAGGGCCCGAGCGGATCACAATGAGCAGTTCTTC. The J gene is TRBJ2-1, the V gene TRBV3-1 (or the pseudogene TRBV3-2), with a possible D match to TRBD2 (5 bases). Trimming stripped 6 bases from V and 5 bases from J, with 14 bases between. Per germline, CDR1 LGHDT and CDR2 YNNKEL (reference sequence). The CDR3 consists of 14 residues.

The V gene is TRBV27, the J gene TRBJ1-5; no definite D call. Germline CDR1 MNHEY, CDR2 SMNVEV (reference sequence). V gave up 6 bases and J gave up 3 bases, with 15 bases separating them. The CDR3 is 15 amino acids. In nucleotides, the CDR3 is TGTGCCAGCAGCCCTTCTCGGAGATTCAATCAGCCCCAGCATTTT. Encoded protein: CASSPSRRFNQPQHF.

This rearrangement joins TRBV28 to TRBJ2-3, with D possibly being TRBD2 (6 bases). The CDR3 totals 15 residues. Trimming left V 1 base short and J 4 bases short, with 12 bases between. Per germline, CDR1 MDHEN and CDR2 SYDVKM. The DNA of the CDR3 is TGTGCCAGCAGTTTATCAGGGCGGGATGCAGATACGCAGTATTTT. It yields the protein CASSLSGRDADTQYF.

J is TRBJ2-2 and V is TRBV19; 9 bases map to TRBD2. The germline CDR1 and CDR2 sequences are LNHDA and SQIVND (reference sequence). The ends lost 3 bases at V and 5 bases at J; junction bases unmatched: 4. The CDR3 has 15 residues. The CDR3 region is CASSMREGATGELFF. Written as DNA, the CDR3 is TGTGCCAGTAGTATGCGGGAGGGTGCGACCGGGGAGCTGTTTTTT.

This rearrangement joins TRBV7-9 to TRBJ1-1; 7 nucleotides line up with TRBD1. The CDR3 runs 18 residues. Germline-derived CDR1 and CDR2 are SEHNR and FQNEAQ (reference sequence). The V segment lost 3 bases and the J segment 5 bases; nucleotides outside the gene matches: 18. The CDR3 DNA reads as TGTGCCAGCAGCTTGGGCCAAGGGGGCGGGAGGGCAAGTACTGAAGCTTTCTTT. Residues: CASSLGQGGGRASTEAFF.

This clone was recorded a few times. The rearrangement uses TRBV28 and TRBJ2-3; D is ambiguous. This CDR3 has 13 amino acids. CDR1 and CDR2 from the germline V gene are MDHEN and SYDVKM. Trimming took off 8 bases at V and 6 bases at J, with 15 bases between the two ends. The CDR3 reads CASGSALGDTQYF. The DNA for the CDR3 is TGTGCCAGCGGTTCGGCACTCGGGGATACGCAGTATTTT.

The table lists this clone with a count of one. The V gene is TRBV9, the J gene TRBJ2-1, with D tentatively TRBD2 (5 bases). In germline, CDR1 is SGDLS, CDR2 YYNGEE. The CDR3 has 16 amino acids. Trimming took off 0 bases at V and 6 bases at J, with 16 bases between the two ends. This chain's CDR3 is CASSVDVRRVFNEQFF. The CDR3 DNA reads TGTGCCAGCAGCGTAGATGTACGGCGGGTGTTCAATGAGCAGTTCTTC.

The rearrangement uses TRBV10-3 and TRBJ2-7; D might be TRBD1 (7 bases). The CDR3 is made up of 15 amino acids. Germline CDR1 and CDR2: ENHRY and SYGVKD. V was clipped by 3 bases and J by 2 bases, with 14 bases between them. The CDR3 loop is CAISDAGTVTYEQYF. The CDR3 nucleotides read TGTGCCATCAGTGATGCGGGGACAGTGACCTACGAGCAGTACTTC.

This rearrangement joins TRBV11-2 to TRBJ2-5; 9 positions match TRBD2. V trimming: 1 base; J trimming: 4 bases; junction bases outside the gene matches: 7. CDR3 length: 16 residues. CDR1 SGHAT and CDR2 FQNNGV come from the germline V gene. CDR3 in amino acids: CASSLGGLAGPETQYF. The CDR3 DNA is TGTGCCAGCAGCTTAGGGGGGCTAGCGGGGCCAGAGACCCAGTACTTC.

A few counts support this clone. The rearrangement uses TRBV10-1 and TRBJ2-7; 10 nucleotides line up with TRBD2. V lost 0 bases and J lost 5; bases outside the gene matches: 4. Looked up from germline, CDR1 is WNHNN and CDR2 is SYGVQD (reference sequence). CDR3 length equals 15 residues. The DNA of the CDR3 is TGCGCCAGCAGTGAGTCCCAGCGGGAGGGCGACGAGCAGTACTTC. Translated: CASSESQREGDEQYF.

V and J are TRBV13 and TRBJ2-7; perhaps TRBD2 as D (5 bases). The V and J ends lost 6 bases and 4 bases respectively, with 13 bases between them. Germline loops: CDR1 PRHDT, CDR2 FYEKMQ (reference sequence). CDR3 length equals 13 residues. The CDR3 DNA is TGTGCCAGCAGTCACCATCCGGGGTACGAGCAGTACTTC. Residues: CASSHHPGYEQYF.

The gene calls are TRBV5-4 and TRBJ1-2; 11 bases line up with TRBD1. V lost 4 bases, J lost 0 bases, and 5 bases stayed unmatched. This CDR3 has 16 amino acids. The germline CDR1 and CDR2 sequences are SGHNT and YYREEE (reference sequence). The CDR3 loop reads CASSDWTGGSNYGYTF. The CDR3 region has the DNA TGTGCCAGCAGCGATTGGACAGGGGGCTCTAACTATGGCTACACCTTC.

The chain carries TRBV28 and TRBJ1-1; D is perhaps TRBD1 (6 bases). The CDR3 covers 14 residues. The germline V gene encodes CDR1 MDHEN and CDR2 SYDVKM. V lost 6 bases to trimming and J lost 1 base, with 12 bases between them. The DNA of the CDR3 is TGTGCCAGCAGCTTTCACAGGGAGAACACTGAAGCTTTCTTT. Translated, it gives CASSFHRENTEAFF.

This clone came up a few times. The chain has TRBV24-1 and TRBJ2-5, with D perhaps matching TRBD1 (5 bases). Trimming cost V 3 bases and J 7 bases, with 17 bases left between them. The germline V gene encodes CDR1 KGHDR and CDR2 SFDVKD. The CDR3 loop spans 15 amino acids. The CDR3 spells CATSDPQGPGGTQYF. The CDR3 coding sequence is TGTGCCACCAGTGATCCGCAGGGTCCAGGCGGGACCCAGTACTTC.

This chain uses TRBV18 with TRBJ2-1, with a tentative D call TRBD1 (6 bases). The V gene's germline CDR1 is KGHSH and CDR2 LQKENI. The germline V and J ends were trimmed by 6 bases and 13 bases, with 16 bases remaining between them. The CDR3 length is 12 residues. The CDR3 region has the DNA TGTGCCAGCTCCCCAGACAGGATACACCAGTTCTTC. Protein: CASSPDRIHQFF. Supplemented by reference TRBV18 and TRBJ2-1, the full variable domain reads NAGVMQNPRHLVRRRGQEARLRCSPMKGHSHVYWYRQLPEEGLKFMVYLQKENIIDESGMPKERFSAEFPKEGPSILRIQQVVRGDSAAYFCASSPDRIHQFFGPGTRLTVL.

The chain employs TRBV5-4 and TRBJ2-7, with 15 bases matching TRBD2. Trimming removed 4 bases from V and 0 bases from J; junction bases left unmatched: 5. The CDR3 length is 17 residues. Germline loops: CDR1 SGHNT, CDR2 YYREEE (reference sequence). The CDR3 spells CASSGGLAGGVSYEQYF. The CDR3 bases are TGTGCCAGCAGCGGAGGACTAGCGGGAGGGGTCTCCTACGAGCAGTACTTC.

This chain links TRBV4-1 with TRBJ2-5; a possible D gene is TRBD2 (7 bases). The CDR3 runs to 15 residues. V lost 0 bases and J lost 10, with 18 bases in between. Per the germline V gene, CDR1 is MGHRA and CDR2 is YSYEKL. The CDR3 spells CASSQEPQRGGGQYF. The CDR3 bases are TGCGCCAGCAGCCAAGAGCCGCAGCGGGGAGGGGGCCAGTACTTC.